The 30 T cell receptor beta chains below all came from one sample that was sequenced in a study of Graves' ophthalmopathy and Graves' hyperthyroidism. RNA transcripts provided the template for amplifying TCR beta CDR3 regions. HTBI primers primed a first-round RT-PCR, and a second-round multiplex PCR followed. Using its own MiXCR run on the multiplex PCR reads, TCRdb lists one record per CDR3 protein. The sample lists around 340,000 distinct CDR3 sequences, roughly a sixth occurring once. Sequenced sample: peripheral blood. These receptors were collected from an adult man with Graves' ophthalmopathy.

There are many counts of this clonotype. The chain uses TRBV28 and TRBJ2-7, with D maybe TRBD2 (6 bases). The CDR3 spans 15 residues. With 4 bases removed from V and 3 bases from J, the gap between germline ends came to 16 bases. Germline V CDR1 and CDR2: MDHEN, SYDVKM. The CDR3 bases are TGTGCCAGCAGTTCGAGGACGGGGGTCCTCTACGAGCAGTACTTC. Translation: CASSSRTGVLYEQYF. The full variable domain, with the rest looked up from reference TRBV28 and TRBJ2-7, is DVKVTQSSRYLVKRTGEKVFLECVQDMDHENMFWYRQDPGLGLRLIYFSYDVKMKEKGDIPEGYSVSREKKERFSLILESASTNQTSMYLCASSSRTGVLYEQYFGPGTRLTVT.

This clonotype was found many times. V and J are TRBV6-2 or TRBV6-3 and TRBJ1-2; 7 nucleotides align to TRBD1. CDR1 is MNHEY, CDR2 SVGEGT, per germline. This CDR3 region has 15 residues. V trimming: 2 bases; J trimming: 6 bases; junction bases outside the gene matches: 9. The CDR3 coding sequence is TGTGCCAGCAGTTACCCGCCGGGACAGCAGCATGGCTACACCTTC. Translating gives CASSYPPGQQHGYTF.

This clonotype has a handful of counts. This chain links TRBV28 with TRBJ2-5, with 10 bases identical to TRBD2. In germline, CDR1 is MDHEN, CDR2 SYDVKM. V was pared by 5 bases and J by 7 bases, with 25 bases of the junction left unmatched. CDR3 length: 20 amino acids. CDR3 sequence reads: CASSPVSERGGSLGSRTQYF. CDR3 DNA: TGTGCCAGCAGTCCGGTTTCTGAGCGGGGGGGCAGTCTGGGGTCCCGGACCCAGTACTTC. Full variable domain (remainder filled in from reference TRBV28 and TRBJ2-5): DVKVTQSSRYLVKRTGEKVFLECVQDMDHENMFWYRQDPGLGLRLIYFSYDVKMKEKGDIPEGYSVSREKKERFSLILESASTNQTSMYLCASSPVSERGGSLGSRTQYFGPGTRLLVL.

This clonotype was observed at least ten times. V gene TRBV3-1 combines with J gene TRBJ2-7; D gene unclear. The CDR3 has 15 residues. Germline values: CDR1 LGHDT, CDR2 YNNKEL (reference sequence). Trimming left V 4 bases short and J 2 bases short, with 15 bases between. CDR3 in DNA: TGTGCCAGCAGCCCTAGGGATCGGGTCGCCTACGAGCAGTACTTC. This encodes CASSPRDRVAYEQYF.

This clonotype was detected ten times or more. CDR3 DNA: TGTGCCAGCAGCTTAGAAGCGGGAGAATGGGAGACCCAGTACTTC. Amino acids: CASSLEAGEWETQYF. The V and J genes are TRBV7-8 and TRBJ2-5, with 8 bases fitting TRBD2. The germline gives CDR1 SGHVS, CDR2 FQNEAQ. After removal of 1 base from V and 5 bases from J, the junction contained 6 bases not matched to a gene. This CDR3 has 15 amino acids. Complete variable domain (other parts from reference TRBV7-8 and TRBJ2-5): GAGVSQSPRYKVAKRGQDVALRCDPISGHVSLFWYQQALGQGPEFLTYFQNEAQLDKSGLPSDRFFAERPEGSVSTLKIQRTQQEDSAVYLCASSLEAGEWETQYFGPGTRLLVL.

This clonotype occurred a few times. The chain employs TRBV11-2 and TRBJ2-7, with 9 bases fitting TRBD2. The CDR3 has 16 amino acids. The ends lost 5 bases at V and 4 bases at J; junction bases unmatched: 12. Germline V gene data show CDR1 as SGHAT and CDR2 as FQNNGV. CDR3: CASSATAGTSRYEQYF. CDR3 DNA: TGTGCCAGCAGCGCAACCGCCGGGACTAGCCGGTACGAGCAGTACTTC.

This clonotype was seen many times. V gene TRBV2 combines with J gene TRBJ2-7; 7 bases are a match to TRBD1. CDR1 and CDR2 (germline): SNHLY, FYNNEI. V shed 5 bases and J 2 bases; nucleotides not matched to a gene: 6. The length of the CDR3 is 14 residues. CDR3: CASSWDRATYEQYF. CDR3 DNA sequence: TGTGCCAGCAGTTGGGACAGAGCTACCTACGAGCAGTACTTC.

This clonotype has at least ten counts. The chain uses TRBV4-1 and TRBJ2-5; perhaps TRBD2 as D (7 bases). CDR1 is MGHRA, CDR2 YSYEKL, per germline. This CDR3 has 17 residues. Between the trimmed V and J ends, which lost 6 bases and 1 base, there was a span of 21 bases. The CDR3 coding sequence is TGCGCCAGCAGTTTTCAAAGGGGGGGATATGGCCAAGAGACCCAGTACTTC. It yields the protein CASSFQRGGYGQETQYF.

The chain employs TRBV6-2 or TRBV6-3 and TRBJ2-5; TRBD1 matches 7 bases. After removal of 0 bases from V and 5 bases from J, the junction contained 9 bases not matched to a gene. Per germline, CDR1 MNHEY and CDR2 SVGEGT. The CDR3 covers 16 residues. Written as DNA, the CDR3 is TGTGCCAGCAGTTACTCAGCTCCTACAGGGGTCGAGACCCAGTACTTC. Its translation is CASSYSAPTGVETQYF.

V is TRBV20-1 and J is TRBJ1-1; unclear D gene. V was shortened by 2 bases and J by 1 base, with 23 bases between the two germline ends. The germline V gene has CDR1 DFQATT and CDR2 SNEGSKA (reference sequence). The CDR3 consists of 18 residues. The CDR3 protein is CSARLSSGPNSWNTEAFF. The CDR3 DNA reads TGCAGTGCTAGACTATCATCCGGGCCAAACAGCTGGAACACTGAAGCTTTCTTT.

This clonotype was seen ten or more times. The chain links TRBV30 to TRBJ1-1; a possible D gene is TRBD1 (6 bases). V dropped 1 base and J dropped 4 bases, with 16 bases sitting between them. Germline assignment: CDR1 GTSNPN and CDR2 SVGIG (reference sequence). The CDR3 totals 15 residues. CDR3 nucleotides: TGTGCCTGGAGTGCCGCAAACAGGGTTTCCACTGAAGCTTTCTTT. Its translation is CAWSAANRVSTEAFF.

Regarding this clonotype: A much bigger clone sits one base away, suggesting this may be a read error. The CDR3 region is CASSVAGQCFSEQYF. The DNA of the CDR3 is TGTGCCAGCAGCGTAGCGGGACAGTGTTTCTCCGAGCAGTACTTC. The V call is TRBV9, the J call TRBJ2-7; 7 bases match TRBD1. V was pared by 0 bases and J by 6 bases, with 9 bases of the junction left unmatched. Germline V gene data show CDR1 as SGDLS and CDR2 as YYNGEE. This CDR3 region has 15 residues.

This clonotype was picked up many times. J is TRBJ1-6 and V is TRBV19; 7 positions agree with TRBD1. Germline V gene lookup returns CDR1 LNHDA and CDR2 SQIVND (reference sequence). Unmatched junction bases numbered 7, after V lost 6 bases and J lost 5 bases. The length of the CDR3 is 15 residues. CDR3 nucleotide sequence: TGTGCCAGTAGCCCCGGGACAGCTAATAATTCACCCCTCCACTTT. Encoded protein: CASSPGTANNSPLHF.

The sample holds one count of this clonotype. The chain combines TRBV28 with TRBJ2-5; D is undetermined. In germline, CDR1 is MDHEN, CDR2 SYDVKM. This CDR3 spans 13 amino acids. With 2 bases removed from V and 3 bases from J, the gap between germline ends came to 7 bases. The DNA of the CDR3 is TGTGCCAGCAGTTTAGGGTGGAAAGAGACCCAGTACTTC. Its translation: CASSLGWKETQYF.

This clonotype was seen ten or more times. The chain recombines TRBV7-2 with TRBJ2-7, with TRBD1 matching over 10 bases. The CDR3 contains 13 residues. V gave up 8 bases and J gave up 3 bases; unmatched junction bases: 4. From germline, CDR1 is SGHTA and CDR2 FQGNSA. In DNA, the CDR3 is TGTGCCAGCCGCGGGACAGGGGACTACGAGCAGTACTTC. This sequence encodes CASRGTGDYEQYF.

This clonotype occurred many times. The rearrangement uses TRBV25-1 and TRBJ1-4, with D possibly matching TRBD1 (5 bases). Germline V gene lookup returns CDR1 MGHDK and CDR2 SYGVNS. V was trimmed by 3 bases and J by 8 bases, leaving 13 bases between them. There are 14 residues in the CDR3. The CDR3 coding sequence is TGTGCCAGCAGTGAGGGCGGGGGGGTGGAAAAACTGTTTTTT. Amino acids: CASSEGGGVEKLFF.

Ten or more counts support this clonotype. The chain uses TRBV10-3 and TRBJ2-2; D is undetermined. V dropped 0 bases and J dropped 2 bases, with 4 bases sitting between them. The CDR3 is made up of 14 amino acids. CDR1 and CDR2 from the germline V gene are ENHRY and SYGVKD. The CDR3 loop reads CAISESQNTGELFF. The DNA for the CDR3 is TGTGCCATCAGTGAGTCGCAAAACACCGGGGAGCTGTTTTTT.

This clonotype was counted at least ten times. V and J are TRBV5-1 and TRBJ1-1; 8 nucleotides match TRBD1. V dropped 5 bases and J dropped 5; count of bases not matched to a gene: 11. Germline V lookup: CDR1 SGHRS, CDR2 YFSETQ. The CDR3 is 15 amino acids. Written as DNA, the CDR3 is TGCGCCAGCAGAGGGACAGGCTTCCAGGGTACTGAAGCTTTCTTT. Translation gives CASRGTGFQGTEAFF. The full variable domain, its missing parts supplied by reference TRBV5-1 and TRBJ1-1, is KAGVTQTPRYLIKTRGQQVTLSCSPISGHRSVSWYQQTPGQGLQFLFEYFSETQRNKGNFPGRFSGRQFSNSRSEMNVSTLELGDSALYLCASRGTGFQGTEAFFGQGTRLTVV.

This clonotype was observed many times. The genes are TRBV11-1 and TRBJ2-7; 7 bases align to TRBD1. CDR1 is SGHAT, CDR2 FQDESV, per germline (reference sequence). This CDR3 is built from 12 residues. V dropped 6 bases and J dropped 4; count of bases not matched to a gene: 3. This chain's CDR3 is CASRATGYEQYF. The CDR3, as DNA: TGTGCCAGCAGGGCGACAGGGTACGAGCAGTACTTC.

This chain uses TRBV6-1 with TRBJ2-5; D is perhaps TRBD1 or TRBD2 (5 bases each). CDR1 is MNHNS and CDR2 is SASEGT in the germline V gene. The germline V and J ends were trimmed by 2 bases and 7 bases, with 11 bases remaining between them. This CDR3 is built from 13 residues. For the CDR3, the DNA is TGTGCCAGCAGTGAACAGGCTGGGGGGACCCAGTACTTC. This sequence encodes CASSEQAGGTQYF.

The table lists this clonotype with many counts. The rearrangement joins TRBV20-1 to TRBJ1-1, with D unclear. From germline, CDR1 is DFQATT and CDR2 SNEGSKA (reference sequence). This CDR3 comprises 13 residues. Here the CDR3 reads CRAQLRSVTEAFF. For the CDR3, the DNA is TGCAGAGCCCAACTAAGGTCGGTCACTGAAGCTTTCTTT.

This clonotype was picked up many times. The gene calls are TRBV5-1 and TRBJ1-2; D is possibly TRBD1 (6 bases). V was shortened by 3 bases and J by 2 bases, with 8 bases between the two germline ends. The CDR3 contains 13 residues. Germline V CDR1 and CDR2: SGHRS, YFSETQ. The CDR3 protein is CASSSRGNYGYTF. The CDR3 coding sequence is TGCGCCAGCAGCTCCAGGGGAAACTATGGCTACACCTTC.

This clonotype was seen ten or more times. The chain is built from TRBV5-5 and TRBJ1-1; no definite D call. Germline-derived CDR1 and CDR2 are SGHKS and YYEKEE (reference sequence). The CDR3 has 14 amino acids. Trimming removed 3 bases from V and 0 bases from J, with 9 bases in between. As DNA, the CDR3 is TGTGCCAGCAGCTCACAGAACATGAACACTGAAGCTTTCTTT. Amino acid sequence: CASSSQNMNTEAFF.

This clonotype is a singleton in its sample. V and J are TRBV6-5 and TRBJ2-7, with a tentative D call TRBD2 (5 bases). CDR1 is MNHEY and CDR2 is SVGAGI in the germline V gene. The CDR3 is made up of 12 amino acids. V shed 4 bases and J shed 5 bases, with 9 bases lying between them. The CDR3 spells CASSSGSNEQYF. For the CDR3, the DNA is TGTGCCAGCAGTTCGGGGAGCAACGAGCAGTACTTC.

This clonotype was seen repeatedly, ten times or more. The rearrangement joins TRBV7-9 to TRBJ1-1, with no clear D. This CDR3 region has 13 residues. CDR1 and CDR2 (germline): SEHNR, FQNEAQ (reference sequence). V was pared by 5 bases and J by 3 bases, with 10 bases between. CDR3 protein: CASSLTEDTEAFF. The CDR3 coding sequence is TGTGCCAGCAGCCTGACTGAGGACACTGAAGCTTTCTTT. Supplemented by reference TRBV7-9 and TRBJ1-1, the full variable domain reads DTGVSQNPRHKITKRGQNVTFRCDPISEHNRLYWYRQTLGQGPEFLTYFQNEAQLEKSRLLSDRFSAERPKGSFSTLEIQRTEQGDSAMYLCASSLTEDTEAFFGQGTRLTVV.

This clonotype occurred a few times. The V call is TRBV18, the J call TRBJ1-1, with a possible D match to TRBD1 (6 bases). Trimming cost V 6 bases and J 1 base, with 9 bases left between them. The CDR3 totals 13 residues. Germline loops: CDR1 KGHSH, CDR2 LQKENI. CDR3 protein: CASSGDTNTEAFF. CDR3 coding DNA: TGTGCCAGCTCGGGGGACACGAACACTGAAGCTTTCTTT.

This clonotype was seen only a few times. The rearrangement joins TRBV30 to TRBJ1-4, with 7 bases aligning to TRBD1. Germline-derived CDR1 and CDR2 are GTSNPN and SVGIG (reference sequence). J was trimmed by 4 bases and V by 3 bases; bases with no gene match: 5. The CDR3 loop spans 14 amino acids. The CDR3 DNA reads TGTGCCTGGAGCACCGGGACAGATAATGAAAAACTGTTTTTT. This gives the protein CAWSTGTDNEKLFF.

This clonotype has at least ten counts. The chain carries TRBV7-6 and TRBJ2-2; D not resolved. This CDR3 region has 17 residues. CDR1 and CDR2 (germline): SGHVS, FNYEAQ. The V end was cut by 0 bases, the J end by 4 bases, with 15 bases between. CDR3 DNA sequence: TGTGCCAGCAGCTTAGCTTTCCCCGCGGTTTTCACCGGGGAGCTGTTTTTT. The encoded protein is CASSLAFPAVFTGELFF.

This clonotype was observed at least ten times. V usage is TRBV7-2 and J usage is TRBJ1-6, with D perhaps matching TRBD1 (6 bases). Trimming removed 5 bases at V and 5 bases at J, with 16 bases between. The CDR3 contains 16 residues. CDR1 is SGHTA, CDR2 FQGNSA, per germline. CDR3 amino acids: CASSPGGQSNNSPLHF. CDR3 bases: TGTGCCAGCAGCCCCGGGGGGCAAAGTAATAATTCACCCCTCCACTTT. The full variable domain, with the rest looked up from reference TRBV7-2 and TRBJ1-6, is GAGVSQSPSNKVTEKGKDVELRCDPISGHTALYWYRQSLGQGLEFLIYFQGNSAPDKSGLPSDRFSAERTGGSVSTLTIQRTQQEDSAVYLCASSPGGQSNNSPLHFGNGTRLTVT.

This clonotype was found many times. CDR3 protein: CASSQDQGQGFGNTIYF. Here the CDR3 DNA reads TGCGCCAGCAGCCAAGATCAAGGACAGGGCTTCGGAAACACCATATATTTT. The chain uses TRBV4-1 and TRBJ1-3; 8 bases are a match to TRBD1. The CDR3 is 17 residues long. The germline gives CDR1 MGHRA, CDR2 YSYEKL. The trim removed 0 bases at V and 4 bases at J, leaving 8 bases unmatched.